This T cell receptor (beta chain) was sequenced during a study of STAT5B mutations in CD4+ large granular lymphocyte leukemia (dated by TCRdb to 2022 to 2024). About the full investigation: Among the healthy controls, the CDR3 'QG' motif was associated with a particular HLA allele. The study compared the TCRbeta repertoires of patients with CD4+ T-cell large granular lymphocyte leukemia against the TCRbeta repertoires of healthy blood donors. Flow cytometry on FACSCanto II or FACSVerse confirmed that purified fractions exceeded 95% purity among lymphocytes. General findings and caveats noted by the study authors: The data were not HLA-matched, and the higher clonality in CD4+ T-LGLL than in CD8+ T-LGLL could be due to the relatively small sample size. CD4-sorted patient repertoires appeared more clonal than healthy CD4+ repertoires, and this difference persisted after removing the putative leukemic clones. TRBV06-family usage was enriched among the top patient clones (8/27) compared with healthy controls (2/35). The main leukemic clonotypes were found to be private to each patient, although roughly a quarter of the main leukemic clonotypes were detected at low frequency in the non-leukemic repertoires of other patients.

Trimming removed 8 bases from V and 5 bases from J, leaving 18 bases between the germline ends. Measured from the cysteine to the phenylalanine, the CDR3 is 14 residues long. Only the CDR3 region is kept as DNA, spanning 42 bases read in frame from base 1. The germline V gene encodes CDR1 SGHVS and CDR2 FQNEAQ. The immunoSEQ assay at survey resolution was used to sequence TCRbeta rearrangements from genomic DNA. The study's own analysis went as follows. In the TCR sequencing data, the lowest productive clonotype frequency that could be detected was 2.59 x 10-5. Only productive TCRbeta rearrangements, meaning sequences that were complete and in-frame, were kept for the analyses. Simpson clonality, calculated in the immunoSEQ Analyzer version 3.0, was used as the measure of sample clonality. Clones were grouped by frequency into very rare, small, medium, large (1-20%) or hyperexpanded (>20%) categories. Generation probabilities were estimated with OLGA 1.2.3, V-gene circos plots were made with VDJtools, specificities were looked up in VDJdb, and CDR3 motifs were identified with GLIPH. Held by TCRdb, this immuneACCESS table contains in-frame sequences only and omits some clones. Under half of the omission traces to an unresolved V gene where checked; the cause of the rest is unknown. Clone size and the V and J calls come from that table; the DNA yielded D and trimming. The sample profile shows 30,000 to 40,000 clones; roughly three quarters of them were found once. In total, the top ten clones hold about 3% of the sample.

The healthy controls were 37 blood donors, and the buffy coats of these donors were supplied by the Finnish Red Cross blood service. All TCR-sequenced material derived from peripheral blood: patient blood samples and healthy donor buffy coats. Peripheral blood mononuclear cells were isolated by Ficoll-Hypaque gradient centrifugation. Magnetic purification was used to isolate CD4+ cells from the buffy coats of the healthy controls. Genomic DNA was extracted with the Gentra Puregene Cell and Tissue kit and quantified on a Qubit 2.0 fluorometer. This clone occurred a few times. The target of this receptor is not known. Base quality data are lacking; no much larger clone is found one base away.

The receptor's source is a human donor in good health. The sample comprised CD4+ T cells from blood buffy coats. The rearrangement joined TRBV7-8 to TRBJ2-5; TRBD1 could be the D gene, as 6 bases match. The DNA sequence is TGTGCCAGCGGCAAAGGTGGGGGCCTGGAGACCCAGTACTTC. Translated, it gives CASGKGGGLETQYF. The reference TRBV7-8 and TRBJ2-5 proteins fill in what lies around the CDR3, so the full variable domain reads GAGVSQSPRYKVAKRGQDVALRCDPISGHVSLFWYQQALGQGPEFLTYFQNEAQLDKSGLPSDRFFAERPEGSVSTLKIQRTQQEDSAVYLCASGKGGGLETQYFGPGTRLLVL.